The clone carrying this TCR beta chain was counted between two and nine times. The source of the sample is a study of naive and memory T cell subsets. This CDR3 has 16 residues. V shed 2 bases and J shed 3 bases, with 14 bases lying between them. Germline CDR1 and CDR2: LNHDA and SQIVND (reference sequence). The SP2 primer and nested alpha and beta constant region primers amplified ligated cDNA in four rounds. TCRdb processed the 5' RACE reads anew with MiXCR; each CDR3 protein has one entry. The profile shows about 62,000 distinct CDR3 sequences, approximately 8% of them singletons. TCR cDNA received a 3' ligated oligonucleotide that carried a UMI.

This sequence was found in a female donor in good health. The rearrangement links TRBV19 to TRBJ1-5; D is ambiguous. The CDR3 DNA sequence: TGTGCCAGTAGTATAAGAGGTGCCGGCCCCAATCAGCCCCAGCATTTT. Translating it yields CASSIRGAGPNQPQHF.